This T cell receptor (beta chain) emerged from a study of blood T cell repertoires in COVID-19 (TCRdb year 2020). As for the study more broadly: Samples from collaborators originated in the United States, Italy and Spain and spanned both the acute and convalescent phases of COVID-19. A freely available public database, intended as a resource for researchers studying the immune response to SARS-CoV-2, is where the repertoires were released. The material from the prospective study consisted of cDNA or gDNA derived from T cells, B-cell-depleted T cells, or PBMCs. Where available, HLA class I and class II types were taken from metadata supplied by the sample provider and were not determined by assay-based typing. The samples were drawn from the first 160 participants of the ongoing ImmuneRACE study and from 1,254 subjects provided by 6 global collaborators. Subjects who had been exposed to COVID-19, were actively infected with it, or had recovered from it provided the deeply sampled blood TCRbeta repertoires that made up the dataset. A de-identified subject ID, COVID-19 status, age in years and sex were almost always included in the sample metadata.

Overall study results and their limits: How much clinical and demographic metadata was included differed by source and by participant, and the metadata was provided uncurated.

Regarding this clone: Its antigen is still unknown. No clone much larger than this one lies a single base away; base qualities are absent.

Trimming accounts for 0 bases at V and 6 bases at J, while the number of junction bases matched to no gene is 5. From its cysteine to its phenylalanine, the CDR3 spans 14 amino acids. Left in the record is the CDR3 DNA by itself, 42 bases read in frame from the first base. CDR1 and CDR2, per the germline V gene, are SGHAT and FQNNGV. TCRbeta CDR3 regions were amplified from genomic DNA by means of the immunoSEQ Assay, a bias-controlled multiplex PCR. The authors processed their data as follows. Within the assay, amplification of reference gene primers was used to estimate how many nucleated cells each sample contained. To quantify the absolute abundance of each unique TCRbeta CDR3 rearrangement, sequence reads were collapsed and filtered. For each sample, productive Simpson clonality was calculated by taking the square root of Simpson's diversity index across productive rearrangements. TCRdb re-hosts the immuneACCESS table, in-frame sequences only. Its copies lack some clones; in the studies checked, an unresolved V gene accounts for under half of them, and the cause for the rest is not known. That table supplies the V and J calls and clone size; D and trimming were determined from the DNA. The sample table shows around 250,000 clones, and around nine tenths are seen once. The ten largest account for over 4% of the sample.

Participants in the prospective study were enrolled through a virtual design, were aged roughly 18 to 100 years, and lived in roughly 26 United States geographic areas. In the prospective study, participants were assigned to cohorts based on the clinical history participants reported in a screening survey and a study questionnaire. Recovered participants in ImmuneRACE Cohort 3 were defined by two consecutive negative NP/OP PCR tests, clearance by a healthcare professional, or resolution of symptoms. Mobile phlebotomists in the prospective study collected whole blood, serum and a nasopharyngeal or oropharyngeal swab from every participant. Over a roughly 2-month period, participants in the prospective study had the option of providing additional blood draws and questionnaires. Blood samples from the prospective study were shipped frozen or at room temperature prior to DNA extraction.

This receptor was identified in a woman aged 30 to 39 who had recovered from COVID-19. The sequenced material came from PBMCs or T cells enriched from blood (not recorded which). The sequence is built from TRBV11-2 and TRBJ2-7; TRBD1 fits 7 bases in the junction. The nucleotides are TGTGCCAGCAGCTTAGAGCCCGGGACAGTCGAGCAGTACTTC. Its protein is CASSLEPGTVEQYF. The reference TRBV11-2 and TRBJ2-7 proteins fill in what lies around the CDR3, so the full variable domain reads EAGVAQSPRYKIIEKRQSVAFWCNPISGHATLYWYQQILGQGPKLLIQFQNNGVVDDSQLPKDRFSAERLKGVDSTLKIQPAKLEDSAVYLCASSLEPGTVEQYFGPGTRLTVT.